These 21 T cell receptor beta chains were all obtained from the same sample, sequenced in a study of OX40 agonist ivuxolimab in advanced cancers. Clones were sequenced by immunoSEQ multiplex PCR, and TCRdb holds only the in-frame ones, with some missing. The profile shows under 100,000 clones, around 91% of them singletons. Here the sequenced sample was CD4+ or CD8+ T cells sorted from blood, taken in a trial of the OX40 agonist ivuxolimab. These receptors came from an adult with an advanced solid tumor such as melanoma, head and neck, liver or kidney cancer.

A note on this clone: Other DNA sequences in the same sample also yield this CDR3. The chain is built from TRBV5-6 and TRBJ2-2; D perhaps matches TRBD1 (5 bases). CDR1 is SGHDT and CDR2 is YYEEEE in the germline V gene. This CDR3 is built from 13 residues. Between the trimmed V and J ends, which lost 1 base and 6 bases, there was a span of 7 bases. The CDR3: CASSLSGPGELFF. For the CDR3, the DNA is TGTGCCAGCAGCTTGTCAGGGCCCGGGGAGCTGTTTTTT.

The J gene is TRBJ2-1, the V gene TRBV29-1; D is unclear. Germline CDR1 is SQVTM and CDR2 is ANQGSEA. The CDR3 runs to 11 residues. V was clipped by 6 bases and J by 8 bases, with 11 bases between them. As DNA, the CDR3 is TGCAGCGTAAGCAGGTCCCATGAGCAGTTCTTC. Residues: CSVSRSHEQFF.

The rearrangement joins TRBV7-2 to TRBJ2-5; 9 bases are shared with TRBD2. Germline trimming cut 2 bases from V and 1 base from J; bases unmatched to any gene: 2. The CDR3 length is 15 residues. Germline loops: CDR1 SGHTA, CDR2 FQGNSA. The CDR3 protein is CASSLLAGTQETQYF. CDR3 nucleotides: TGTGCCAGCAGCTTACTAGCGGGGACCCAAGAGACCCAGTACTTC.

The chain recombines TRBV5-1 with TRBJ2-1, with D perhaps matching TRBD1 or TRBD2 (5 bases each). Germline loops: CDR1 SGHRS, CDR2 YFSETQ. The CDR3 is 17 residues long. Trimming left V 3 bases short and J 7 bases short, with 23 bases between. CDR3 amino acids: CASSWGLTAGRQNEQFF. The CDR3 DNA reads as TGCGCCAGCAGCTGGGGGTTGACTGCGGGTCGCCAGAATGAGCAGTTCTTC.

The rearrangement uses TRBV9 and TRBJ1-6, with 8 bases identical to TRBD1. V dropped 2 bases and J dropped 3; count of bases not matched to a gene: 1. CDR3 length: 15 residues. CDR1 is SGDLS and CDR2 is YYNGEE in the germline V gene. The CDR3 coding sequence is TGTGCCAGCAGCGTGACAGGGGACTATAATTCACCCCTCCACTTT. This gives the protein CASSVTGDYNSPLHF.

The chain combines TRBV18 with TRBJ1-2; TRBD1 agrees at 7 bases. The CDR3 covers 15 residues. V gave up 6 bases and J gave up 5 bases; unmatched junction bases: 12. Germline assignment: CDR1 KGHSH and CDR2 LQKENI. The CDR3 protein is CASSLGQATRYGYTF. In DNA, the CDR3 is TGTGCCAGCTCGCTAGGACAGGCCACTAGGTATGGCTACACCTTC.

J is TRBJ2-1 and V is TRBV6-4; 9 bases match TRBD2. V was clipped by 6 bases and J by 9 bases; unmatched bases: 12. The CDR3 runs 15 residues. Germline V gene sequence: CDR1 MRHNA, CDR2 SNTAGT. The CDR3 DNA reads as TGTGCCAGCAGGGTTTCGGCGGGGGGGCCGAGTGAGCAGTTCTTC. It yields the protein CASRVSAGGPSEQFF.

The J gene is TRBJ2-5, the V gene TRBV11-2; D gene unclear. V was clipped by 2 bases and J by 1 base, with 8 bases between them. The CDR3 has 14 amino acids. CDR1 is SGHAT, CDR2 FQNNGV, per germline. CDR3 in DNA: TGTGCCAGCAGCTTAAACCAGCCCCAAGAGACCCAGTACTTC. Translation: CASSLNQPQETQYF.

The rearrangement links TRBV20-1 to TRBJ2-3; D gene ambiguous. Germline V gives CDR1 DFQATT, CDR2 SNEGSKA (reference sequence). The CDR3 loop spans 10 amino acids. V shed 6 bases and J shed 2 bases, with 3 bases lying between them. CDR3 loop: CSAYTDTQYF. The DNA of the CDR3 is TGCAGTGCCTACACAGATACGCAGTATTTT.

The V call is TRBV28, the J call TRBJ2-7; 11 positions agree with TRBD2. J was trimmed by 6 bases and V by 3 bases; bases with no gene match: 10. Per germline, CDR1 MDHEN and CDR2 SYDVKM. The CDR3 is 16 amino acids. The CDR3 nucleotides read TGTGCCAGCAGTTTTATTTCTGGACTAGCGGGTGGCGAGCAGTACTTC. Amino acids: CASSFISGLAGGEQYF.

The rearrangement joins TRBV21-1 to TRBJ2-5; the listed D gene, TRBD2, was not tested against the DNA. The tail of the sequence fits TRBJ2-7 better, so the J call may be wrong. TRBV21-1 is tagged as a pseudogene. This CDR3 contains 17 residues. CDR3 loop: CASSKDGSGRRDYEQYF. The CDR3 DNA follows: TGTGCCAGCAGCAAAGACGGCTCGGGGCGGAGGGACTACGAGCAGTACTTC.

V is TRBV5-1 and J is TRBJ2-7; D remains ambiguous. Germline CDR1 is SGHRS and CDR2 is YFSETQ. The CDR3 covers 13 residues. The germline V and J ends were trimmed by 4 bases and 5 bases, with 13 bases remaining between them. CDR3 in amino acids: CASSPLVEDEQYF. CDR3 coding DNA: TGCGCCAGCAGCCCGCTTGTCGAGGACGAGCAGTACTTC.

This chain links TRBV5-1 with TRBJ1-1, with TRBD1 as a possible D gene (6 bases). This CDR3 comprises 14 residues. V was cut by 0 bases and J by 5 bases, with 11 bases left in between. Germline loops: CDR1 SGHRS, CDR2 YFSETQ. The CDR3 here is CASSLGGTFTEAFF. The CDR3, as DNA: TGCGCCAGCAGCTTGGGGGGGACATTTACTGAAGCTTTCTTT.

V usage is TRBV5-1 and J usage is TRBJ1-2; 7 bases agree with TRBD1. V was pared by 6 bases and J by 7 bases, with 9 bases of the junction left unmatched. The germline gives CDR1 SGHRS, CDR2 YFSETQ. CDR3 length: 13 residues. The CDR3 loop is CASTQTGLGGYTF. The DNA of the CDR3 is TGCGCCAGCACCCAGACAGGGCTGGGTGGCTACACCTTC.

This chain joins TRBV6-1 and TRBJ2-1; the D gene is possibly TRBD1 (6 bases). Germline CDR1 reads MNHNS; CDR2 reads SASEGT. The V end was cut by 4 bases, the J end by 6 bases, with 7 bases between. CDR3 length: 12 residues. The CDR3 DNA follows: TGTGCCAGCAGTGTAGGGGGCAATGAGCAGTTCTTC. Translation gives CASSVGGNEQFF.

The chain carries TRBV5-5 and TRBJ2-1, with 9 positions matching TRBD1. The CDR3 loop spans 14 amino acids. Germline CDR1 and CDR2: SGHKS and YYEKEE (reference sequence). V shed 5 bases and J 9 bases; nucleotides not matched to a gene: 9. For the CDR3, the DNA is TGTGCCAGCAGGACGGGACAGGGTGTAGCTGAGCAGTTCTTC. It translates to CASRTGQGVAEQFF.

The chain couples TRBV10-1 to TRBJ2-1, with TRBD2 identical over 10 bases. The CDR3 totals 14 residues. The germline V gene encodes CDR1 WNHNN and CDR2 SYGVQD (reference sequence). The V gene end was trimmed by 4 bases and the J gene end by 10 bases; junction bases not matched to a gene: 7. CDR3 coding DNA: TGCGCCAGCAGTGTGGCGCTAGCGGGAGACGAGCAGTTCTTC. This codes for CASSVALAGDEQFF.

This rearrangement joins TRBV19 to TRBJ1-5; D is ambiguous. The germline V gene encodes CDR1 LNHDA and CDR2 SQIVND (reference sequence). CDR3 length: 12 amino acids. V was pared by 5 bases and J by 5 bases, with 7 bases between. The CDR3 DNA reads TGTGCCAGTAGTCTGTGGGATCAGCCCCAGCATTTT. It encodes CASSLWDQPQHF.

V and J are TRBV5-1 and TRBJ2-1; TRBD1 agrees at 10 bases. CDR1 and CDR2 from the germline V gene are SGHRS and YFSETQ. V lost 7 bases, J lost 9 bases, and 16 bases stayed unmatched. The CDR3 totals 16 residues. CDR3 residues: CASFDVDRGRVGEQFF. In DNA form, the CDR3 reads TGCGCCAGCTTTGATGTAGACAGGGGGCGAGTCGGTGAGCAGTTCTTC.

V gene TRBV6-5 combines with J gene TRBJ1-1; D gene ambiguous. The CDR3 is 15 residues long. Germline CDR1 MNHEY, CDR2 SVGAGI. The V end was cut by 0 bases, the J end by 2 bases, with 10 bases between. CDR3 region: CASSYSSVRNTEAFF. The CDR3 DNA is TGTGCCAGCAGTTACTCGAGCGTCAGAAACACTGAAGCTTTCTTT.

The V call is TRBV19, the J call TRBJ1-5, with D possibly TRBD1 on 6 matching bases. The CDR3 covers 13 residues. CDR1 and CDR2 (germline): LNHDA, SQIVND (reference sequence). Trimming stripped 7 bases from V and 4 bases from J, with 11 bases between. CDR3 sequence reads: CASTPDRNQPQHF. The CDR3 DNA follows: TGTGCCAGTACTCCGGACAGAAATCAGCCCCAGCATTTT. Variable domain in full (rest from reference TRBV19 and TRBJ1-5): DGGITQSPKYLFRKEGQNVTLSCEQNLNHDAMYWYRQDPGQGLRLIYYSQIVNDFQKGDIAEGYSVSREKKESFPLTVTSAQKNPTAFYLCASTPDRNQPQHFGDGTRLSIL.